The source of this T cell receptor (beta chain) is a study of blood T cell repertoires in COVID-19. Study as a whole: Italy, Spain and the United States were the sources of the convalescent and acute COVID-19 samples. PBMCs, B-cell-depleted T cells, or T cells provided the cDNA or gDNA that made up the material.

Participants, about 18 to 90 years old, spanned around 26 US areas. This clone was counted only a few times. In the original processing: Amplified reference gene primers provided the basis for estimating nucleated cell counts. Clones were read by immunoSEQ multiplex PCR, and TCRdb kept only the in-frame ones, dropping some. The DNA gave D and trimming, while V, J and clone size come from that table. The table has 250,000 to 350,000 clones, approximately 85% seen once. What was sequenced was PBMCs or T cells enriched from blood (not recorded which). This receptor was obtained from a woman aged 25 to 45 who had recovered from COVID-19.

The CDR3 protein is CASSFYRGPSRYEQYF. The CDR3 region has the DNA TGTGCCAGCAGCTTTTACAGGGGTCCCTCTCGATACGAGCAGTACTTC. The chain combines TRBV5-8 with TRBJ2-7; the match to TRBD1 covers 7 bases. Germline CDR1 SGHTS, CDR2 YDEGEE. The CDR3 sequence is 16 residues long. V dropped 2 bases and J dropped 4; count of bases not matched to a gene: 12.